The 12 T cell receptor beta chains below all came from one sample that was sequenced in a study of blood T cell repertoires in COVID-19. Here immunoSEQ multiplex PCR was the method, and the copy in TCRdb shows in-frame clones only, minus some. Among about 65,000 clones listed, more than 80% were seen once. Sequencing was performed on peripheral blood. These receptors were collected from a man older than 75 with acute or convalescent COVID-19.

This chain connects TRBV11-2 to TRBJ1-4; D not certain. The CDR3 consists of 15 residues. Germline V lookup: CDR1 SGHAT, CDR2 FQNNGV. Trimming stripped 0 bases from V and 7 bases from J, with 12 bases between. The CDR3 reads CASSLDAGWGEKLFF. The CDR3 nucleotides are TGTGCCAGCAGCTTAGATGCGGGGTGGGGTGAAAAACTGTTTTTT.

This chain uses TRBV6-2 or TRBV6-3 with TRBJ2-4; no reliable D call. The CDR3 runs 12 residues. V was clipped by 7 bases and J by 12 bases, with 16 bases between them. The germline CDR1 and CDR2 sequences are MNHEY and SVGEGT. The CDR3 protein is CASNPPEGGQYF. Here the CDR3 DNA reads TGTGCCAGCAACCCGCCCGAAGGCGGTCAGTACTTC.

The chain recombines TRBV7-8 with TRBJ2-4; D is perhaps TRBD2 (6 bases). CDR1 is SGHVS, CDR2 FQNEAQ, per germline. V was cut by 5 bases and J by 9 bases, with 23 bases left in between. The CDR3 has 16 amino acids. The CDR3 spells CASSPMDHGGAIIQYF. CDR3 DNA: TGTGCCAGCAGCCCGATGGATCACGGGGGAGCTATCATTCAGTACTTC.

The chain uses TRBV5-1 and TRBJ2-1; tentative D call: TRBD2 (6 bases). The CDR3 sequence is 14 residues long. Germline CDR1 and CDR2: SGHRS and YFSETQ. Trimming pared 6 bases from V and 0 bases from J, leaving 10 bases between. CDR3 loop: CASTNGGSYNEQFF. The CDR3, as DNA: TGCGCCAGCACTAACGGGGGCTCCTACAATGAGCAGTTCTTC.

The chain has TRBV4-2 and TRBJ2-5; 7 positions agree with TRBD2. The germline V gene encodes CDR1 LGHNA and CDR2 YNFKEQ. The CDR3 has 16 amino acids. After removal of 7 bases from V and 3 bases from J, the junction contained 14 bases not matched to a gene. The CDR3 reads CASTPTSAGSEETQYF. In nucleotides, the CDR3 is TGTGCCAGCACCCCGACCTCAGCGGGGTCGGAAGAGACCCAGTACTTC.

The V gene is TRBV6-5, the J gene TRBJ1-6; no clear D gene. CDR3 length: 12 amino acids. Trimming left V 2 bases short and J 7 bases short, with 3 bases between. Germline assignment: CDR1 MNHEY and CDR2 SVGAGI. The CDR3 region is CASSYTNSPLHF. CDR3 bases: TGTGCCAGCAGTTACACAAATTCACCCCTCCACTTT.

This chain connects TRBV7-9 to TRBJ2-5; D is undetermined. This CDR3 has 13 amino acids. The V end was cut by 7 bases, the J end by 0 bases, with 9 bases between. Germline V gene data show CDR1 as SEHNR and CDR2 as FQNEAQ (reference sequence). The CDR3 nucleotides read TGTGCCAGCACCCAACAGAACCAAGAGACCCAGTACTTC. Its protein is CASTQQNQETQYF.

The V call is TRBV11-2, the J call TRBJ1-6; D is perhaps TRBD1 (5 bases). In germline, CDR1 is SGHAT, CDR2 FQNNGV. The germline V and J ends were trimmed by 5 bases and 4 bases, with 12 bases remaining between them. This CDR3 comprises 15 residues. The CDR3 reads CASSRAGRYNSPLHF. The CDR3 region has the DNA TGTGCCAGCAGCAGGGCGGGACGGTATAATTCACCCCTCCACTTT. Drawing the rest from reference TRBV11-2 and TRBJ1-6, the complete variable domain is EAGVAQSPRYKIIEKRQSVAFWCNPISGHATLYWYQQILGQGPKLLIQFQNNGVVDDSQLPKDRFSAERLKGVDSTLKIQPAKLEDSAVYLCASSRAGRYNSPLHFGNGTRLTVT.

V gene TRBV10-2 combines with J gene TRBJ1-2; D may be TRBD1 (6 bases). The V gene lost 2 bases and the J gene lost 4 bases, with 20 bases spanning the gap. Per germline, CDR1 WSHSY and CDR2 SAAADI. The CDR3 spans 17 residues. CDR3 sequence (DNA): TGCGCCAGCAGTGAGCCCCTCCGAGGGGGACGGATCTATGGCTACACCTTC. Translated, it gives CASSEPLRGGRIYGYTF.

This chain joins TRBV19 and TRBJ1-1, with D tentatively TRBD1 (5 bases). Germline V gene lookup returns CDR1 LNHDA and CDR2 SQIVND (reference sequence). With 7 bases removed from V and 8 bases from J, the gap between germline ends came to 14 bases. CDR3 length: 12 amino acids. CDR3: CASTSDSLEAFF. DNA of the CDR3: TGTGCCAGTACCTCAGACAGCCTCGAAGCTTTCTTT.

V is TRBV18 and J is TRBJ2-2; 8 nucleotides agree with TRBD1. The CDR3 is 14 residues long. J was trimmed by 2 bases and V by 7 bases; bases with no gene match: 3. From germline, CDR1 is KGHSH and CDR2 LQKENI. Here the CDR3 reads CASFGQGNTGELFF. CDR3 nucleotides: TGTGCCAGCTTCGGACAGGGCAACACCGGGGAGCTGTTTTTT. Looking up the rest from reference TRBV18 and TRBJ2-2 gives the full variable domain: NAGVMQNPRHLVRRRGQEARLRCSPMKGHSHVYWYRQLPEEGLKFMVYLQKENIIDESGMPKERFSAEFPKEGPSILRIQQVVRGDSAAYFCASFGQGNTGELFFGEGSRLTVL.

This clone was counted between two and nine times. The CDR3 coding sequence is TGTGCCAGCAGCTTACAGGGAGGGAACACCGGGGAGCTGTTTTTT. Amino acids: CASSLQGGNTGELFF. The V gene is TRBV7-9, the J gene TRBJ2-2; D might be TRBD2 (6 bases). The CDR3 has 15 residues. Between the trimmed V and J ends, which lost 2 bases and 1 base, there was a span of 8 bases. CDR1 SEHNR and CDR2 FQNEAQ come from the germline V gene (reference sequence). Based on the CDR3 plus reference TRBV7-9 and TRBJ2-2, the full variable domain is DTGVSQNPRHKITKRGQNVTFRCDPISEHNRLYWYRQTLGQGPEFLTYFQNEAQLEKSRLLSDRFSAERPKGSFSTLEIQRTEQGDSAMYLCASSLQGGNTGELFFGEGSRLTVL.